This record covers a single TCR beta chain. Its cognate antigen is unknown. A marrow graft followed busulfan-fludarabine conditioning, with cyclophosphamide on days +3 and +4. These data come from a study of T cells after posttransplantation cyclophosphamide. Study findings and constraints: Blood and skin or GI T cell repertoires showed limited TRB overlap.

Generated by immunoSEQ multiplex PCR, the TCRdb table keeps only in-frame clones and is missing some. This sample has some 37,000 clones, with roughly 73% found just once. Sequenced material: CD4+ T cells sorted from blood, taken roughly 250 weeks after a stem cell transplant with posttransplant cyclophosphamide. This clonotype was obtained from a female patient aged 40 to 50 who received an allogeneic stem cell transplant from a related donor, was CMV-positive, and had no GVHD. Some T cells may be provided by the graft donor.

CDR3 residues: CASTTVEMNTEAFF. The CDR3 bases are TGTGCCAGTACTACAGTCGAGATGAACACTGAAGCTTTCTTT. The genes are TRBV19 and TRBJ1-1; the D is unclear. Germline V gene lookup returns CDR1 LNHDA and CDR2 SQIVND (reference sequence). The CDR3 is made up of 14 amino acids. Trimming took off 7 bases at V and 0 bases at J, with 12 bases between the two ends.